Listed here are 13 T cell receptor beta chains from one sample, sequenced in a study of siplizumab effects on memory and regulatory T cells. The repertoire was sequenced with immunoSEQ multiplex PCR; TCRdb's copy has only in-frame clones and lacks some. The sample consists of some 80,000 clones, over 90% of them appearing once. Sequencing was carried out using CD8+ T cells sorted from blood. These receptors were taken from a human donor in good health.

V is TRBV5-1 and J is TRBJ2-7, with 7 bases matching TRBD1. The germline V gene has CDR1 SGHRS and CDR2 YFSETQ. V trimming: 4 bases; J trimming: 1 base; junction bases outside the gene matches: 2. The CDR3 loop spans 13 amino acids. Here the CDR3 reads CASSEQGSYEQYF. The DNA for the CDR3 is TGCGCCAGCAGCGAACAGGGGTCCTACGAGCAGTACTTC.

The chain recombines TRBV27 with TRBJ2-5; D call uncertain. V was shortened by 4 bases and J by 1 base, with 13 bases between the two germline ends. This CDR3 spans 15 amino acids. Germline V gives CDR1 MNHEY, CDR2 SMNVEV (reference sequence). The CDR3 DNA follows: TGTGCCAGCAGTTCCTCAGCAAACCCCCAAGAGACCCAGTACTTC. This codes for CASSSSANPQETQYF.

This rearrangement joins TRBV25-1 to TRBJ1-2; D possibly corresponds to TRBD1 (6 bases). V was cut by 2 bases and J by 7 bases, with 14 bases left in between. This CDR3 contains 14 residues. The germline CDR1 and CDR2 sequences are MGHDK and SYGVNS. The CDR3: CASSEGQGRFGYTF. DNA of the CDR3: TGTGCCAGCAGTGAAGGGCAGGGGCGGTTTGGCTACACCTTC.

In nucleotides, the CDR3 is TGTGCCAGCAGTGAAGAGGGACTCCGAGCGGACTGGCAGTACTTC. Amino acid sequence: CASSEEGLRADWQYF. This chain joins TRBV6-1 and TRBJ2-7; D may be TRBD2 (6 bases). Germline V lookup: CDR1 MNHNS, CDR2 SASEGT. This CDR3 is built from 15 residues. V dropped 1 base and J dropped 9 bases, with 19 bases sitting between them.

The V gene is TRBV7-9, the J gene TRBJ2-1; no clear D gene. The CDR3 spans 13 residues. Trimming stripped 1 base from V and 6 bases from J, with 7 bases between. Germline CDR1 reads SEHNR; CDR2 reads FQNEAQ (reference sequence). CDR3 region: CASSLGWSNEQFF. In DNA, the CDR3 is TGTGCCAGCAGCTTAGGCTGGAGCAATGAGCAGTTCTTC.

V and J are TRBV27 and TRBJ2-2, with TRBD2 as a possible D gene (7 bases). The germline gives CDR1 MNHEY, CDR2 SMNVEV (reference sequence). The CDR3 totals 15 residues. Trimming removed 6 bases at V and 3 bases at J, with 14 bases between. The CDR3 here is CASRGAGVHTGELFF. The CDR3 bases are TGTGCCAGCAGGGGGGCGGGAGTTCACACCGGGGAGCTGTTTTTT.

The chain is built from TRBV10-1 and TRBJ2-7, with a possible D match to TRBD2 (7 bases). V lost 6 bases and J lost 3, with 21 bases in between. The CDR3 is 16 residues long. Germline values: CDR1 WNHNN, CDR2 SYGVQD (reference sequence). The CDR3 nucleotides read TGCGCCAGCAGGGACAGTTGGCGGGGGACACTCTACGAGCAGTACTTC. It is translated as CASRDSWRGTLYEQYF.

The chain links TRBV27 to TRBJ1-2, with D unresolved. CDR1 MNHEY and CDR2 SMNVEV come from the germline V gene (reference sequence). Trimming cost V 0 bases and J 3 bases, with 8 bases left between them. The CDR3 contains 14 residues. The CDR3 region has the DNA TGTGCCAGCAGTTTATCCGGAGAGGACTATGGCTACACCTTC. Its protein product is CASSLSGEDYGYTF.

The chain is built from TRBV7-9 and TRBJ1-1; 10 bases agree with TRBD1. The CDR3 extends over 16 amino acids. Trimming took 5 bases from V and 1 from J; bases not matched to a gene: 7. Per germline, CDR1 SEHNR and CDR2 FQNEAQ (reference sequence). The chain's CDR3 is CASSKMRTGGNTEAFF. For the CDR3, the DNA is TGTGCCAGCAGCAAAATGAGGACAGGGGGGAACACTGAAGCTTTCTTT.

As for this clone: Other DNA sequences within the sample encode an identical CDR3. V usage is TRBV25-1 and J usage is TRBJ1-1; D is possibly TRBD1 (5 bases). This CDR3 is 13 amino acids long. With 4 bases removed from V and 0 bases from J, the gap between germline ends came to 6 bases. The germline V gene has CDR1 MGHDK and CDR2 SYGVNS. CDR3 region: CASSVGVNTEAFF. DNA for the CDR3: TGTGCCAGCAGTGTGGGGGTGAACACTGAAGCTTTCTTT. The full variable domain, its missing parts supplied by reference TRBV25-1 and TRBJ1-1, is EADIYQTPRYLVIGTGKKITLECSQTMGHDKMYWYQQDPGMELHLIHYSYGVNSTEKGDLSSESTVSRIRTEHFPLTLESARPSHTSQYLCASSVGVNTEAFFGQGTRLTVV.

The chain links TRBV2 to TRBJ2-3; the match to TRBD2 covers 9 bases. Germline values: CDR1 SNHLY, CDR2 FYNNEI. This CDR3 is built from 13 residues. Trimming took 9 bases from V and 1 from J; bases not matched to a gene: 2. CDR3: CARGGRGTDTQYF. CDR3 DNA: TGTGCCAGGGGCGGGAGGGGCACAGATACGCAGTATTTT.

V usage is TRBV5-5 and J usage is TRBJ2-2; D is unclear. The CDR3 extends over 14 amino acids. Germline V lookup: CDR1 SGHKS, CDR2 YYEKEE (reference sequence). Trimming shortened V by 2 bases and J by 1 base, and 6 bases separated the two germline ends. The CDR3 coding sequence is TGTGCCAGCAGCTTTTATAAGAACACCGGGGAGCTGTTTTTT. Its protein is CASSFYKNTGELFF.

The chain employs TRBV4-1 and TRBJ2-2, with D possibly matching TRBD1 (5 bases). The V end was cut by 1 base, the J end by 1 base, with 7 bases between. From germline, CDR1 is MGHRA and CDR2 YSYEKL. This CDR3 spans 15 amino acids. The CDR3 region is CASSQGQGNTGELFF. The CDR3 DNA is TGCGCCAGCAGCCAAGGCCAGGGGAACACCGGGGAGCTGTTTTTT.